A selection of T cell receptor beta chains follows, all from one sample in a study of T-cell reconstitution after alpha-beta-depleted transplantation in children. TCRdb passed the PCR reads through MiXCR, listing each CDR3 protein once. The sample yields a few hundred thousand distinct CDR3 sequences, about a sixth seen once. The material was PBMCs, mostly from graft donor cells, obtained 360 days after TCRalphabeta/CD19-depleted stem cell transplant. Every receptor here comes from a boy in the first two years of life who had a stem cell transplant for Wiskott-Aldrich syndrome, so the T cells may come from the graft donor. Both conserved end residues are part of each CDR3. Each record gives: D gene, J gene, V gene, clone size, CDR3 DNA, CDR3 protein. The D gene is left open where the match is weak. Only part of the rows carry a size: once, few, many, or a class if the clone is expanded.

>TRBD1|TRBJ1-2|TRBV24-1|few
TGTGCCACCAGTGGCCCGGACAGGGGAAGGAACTATGGCTACACCTTC
CATSGPDRGRNYGYTF
>-|TRBJ2-1|TRBV6-2/TRBV6-3|few
TGTGCCAGCAGTTACTCGCGGGAAAATGAGCAGTTCTTC
CASSYSRENEQFF
>-|TRBJ2-5|TRBV29-1|once
TGCAGCGTTCCCCGGGACACCGACAAAGAGACCCAGTACTTC
CSVPRDTDKETQYF
>-|TRBJ2-4|TRBV3-1|-
TGTGCCAGCAGCCAAGTTGGGGTGGCTCAGTACTTC
CASSQVGVAQYF
>-|TRBJ2-3|TRBV28|few
TGTGCCAGCAGTTCGGGCGGTACCTTCACAGATACGCAGTATTTT
CASSSGGTFTDTQYF
>-|TRBJ2-7|TRBV6-2/TRBV6-3|few
TGTGCCAGCAGTTACCGCCGGAGATACGAGCAGTACTTC
CASSYRRRYEQYF
>-|TRBJ2-3|TRBV7-9|few
TGTGCCAGCAGCCCCCGTCCAGCAGGCACAGATACGCAGTATTTT
CASSPRPAGTDTQYF
>-|TRBJ2-5|TRBV24-1|few
TGTGCCACTTCCAGGGGAGAGGGTTTTCAAGAGACCCAGTACTTC
CATSRGEGFQETQYF
>TRBD2|TRBJ2-3|TRBV29-1|-
TGCAGCGTTGCCCGAGGACTAGCGGGGGCCACAGATACGCAGTATTTT
CSVARGLAGATDTQYF
>-|TRBJ2-3|TRBV11-2|-
TGTGCCAGCAGCTTAGGCCGTTTAGGCGGAGGACGCAGCACAGATACGCAGTATTTT
CASSLGRLGGGRSTDTQYF
>-|TRBJ2-3|TRBV10-3|-
TGTGCCATCAGTGGCCTTCGGGGGGCCAGCACAGATACGCAGTATTTT
CAISGLRGASTDTQYF
>-|TRBJ2-1|TRBV27|many
TGTGCCAGCAGTCATCTCAATGAGCAGTTCTTC
CASSHLNEQFF
>-|TRBJ2-7|TRBV5-1|few
TGCGCCAGCAGCTTCCCTAGCACCGACGAGCAGTACTTC
CASSFPSTDEQYF
>TRBD1|TRBJ2-3|TRBV20-1|few
TGCAGTGCTAGGGCAGGGGGAATCACAGATACGCAGTATTTT
CSARAGGITDTQYF
>-|TRBJ1-6|TRBV7-2|-
TGTGCCAGCAGCTTACGGGGGCGCAAGGATTCACCCCTCCACTTT
CASSLRGRKDSPLHF
>-|TRBJ1-4|TRBV3-1|-
TGTGCCAGCAGCCAAAGTCCAACTAATGAAAAACTGTTTTTT
CASSQSPTNEKLFF
>-|TRBJ2-4|TRBV29-1|-
TGCAGCGTTGGAGGCGGAGCGGTTCAGTACTTC
CSVGGGAVQYF
>TRBD1|TRBJ1-6|TRBV20-1|-
TGCAGTGCTCGCCGCACAGGGGGAAGGTCACCCCTCCACTTT
CSARRTGGRSPLHF
>-|TRBJ2-1|TRBV20-1|-
TGCAGTGCTAGAGATTTAGGCAGTTGGTCGCATGAGCAGTTCTTC
CSARDLGSWSHEQFF
>-|TRBJ2-7|TRBV12-3/TRBV12-4|-
TGTGCCAGCACCGACCGGGGCACCCACGAGCAGTACTTC
CASTDRGTHEQYF
>-|TRBJ1-2|TRBV4-1|few
TGCGCCAGCAGCCAAATGGGGGGCGCGGATGGCTACACCTTC
CASSQMGGADGYTF
>-|TRBJ2-2|TRBV7-9|once
TGTGCCAGCAGGGGGCCAAGGGTGAACGGGGAGCTGTTTTTT
CASRGPRVNGELFF
>TRBD2|TRBJ2-7|TRBV11-2|few
TGTGCCAGCAGGACCCCTGGCGGGAGGAGATACGAGCAGTACTTC
CASRTPGGRRYEQYF
>-|TRBJ2-7|TRBV7-2|-
TGTGCCAGCAGCTTAGTAGGGACGGTTAGCTCCTACGAGCAGTACTTC
CASSLVGTVSSYEQYF
>-|TRBJ2-7|TRBV20-1|few
TGCAGTGCTAGCCCGAGGCAGTTGGGGCCCTACGAGCAGTACTTC
CSASPRQLGPYEQYF
>TRBD1|TRBJ2-4|TRBV4-3|-
TGCGCCAGCGGACAGGGTAGGGAGGACATTCAGTACTTC
CASGQGREDIQYF
>TRBD2|TRBJ2-3|TRBV24-1|-
TGTGCCACTCAAGCGGGGGACTTCACAGATACGCAGTATTTT
CATQAGDFTDTQYF
>-|TRBJ2-7|TRBV7-2|few
TGTGCCAGCAGCTTAGAACTAGGCCGATTCTACGAGCAGTACTTC
CASSLELGRFYEQYF
>TRBD2|TRBJ2-4|TRBV3-1|-
TGTGCCAGCAGCCACTGGGGACTAGCGGAGGCCAAAAACATTCAGTACTTC
CASSHWGLAEAKNIQYF
>-|TRBJ2-1|TRBV10-2|many
TGCGCCAGCAGTTTGCTTCGGGAGCAGTTCTTC
CASSLLREQFF
>-|TRBJ2-2|TRBV12-3/TRBV12-4|many
TGTGCCAGCAGCCAGGGGACCGGGGAGCTGTTTTTT
CASSQGTGELFF
>TRBD1|TRBJ1-2|TRBV30|few
TGTGCCTGGCACAGGGGGTCTGATAACTATGGCTACACCTTC
CAWHRGSDNYGYTF
>-|TRBJ2-5|TRBV12-3/TRBV12-4|once
TGTGCCAGCAGCGTCCGGGACTCCCCGAAAGAGACCCAGTACTTC
CASSVRDSPKETQYF
>TRBD1|TRBJ1-6|TRBV6-5|-
TGTGCCAGCAGTTGGACAGGGGGCAACTATAATTCACCCCTCCACTTT
CASSWTGGNYNSPLHF
>-|TRBJ2-3|TRBV29-1|many
TGCAGCGTTGAAGCCCTACTAGGAGATACGCAGTATTTT
CSVEALLGDTQYF
>TRBD2|TRBJ2-7|TRBV29-1|few
TGCAGCGACCGGGGAGCGGGAGGCGAGCAGTACTTC
CSDRGAGGEQYF
>-|TRBJ2-7|TRBV9|many
TGTGCCAGCAGCGTAGGACGGGAGTGGACCCCTGACGAGCAGTACTTC
CASSVGREWTPDEQYF
>TRBD2|TRBJ2-2|TRBV29-1|-
TGCAGCGTTGCGACTAGCGGGGGCGTTAGCACCGGGGAGCTGTTTTTT
CSVATSGGVSTGELFF
>TRBD2|TRBJ2-3|TRBV6-2/TRBV6-3|few
TGTGCCAGCAGTTATGGGACTAGCGGGGCAGATACGCAGTATTTT
CASSYGTSGADTQYF
>-|TRBJ2-2|TRBV29-1|-
TGCAGCGTTGAAACGGGGGTGGCCGGGGAGCTGTTTTTT
CSVETGVAGELFF
>-|TRBJ2-3|TRBV6-1|-
TGTGCCAGCAGTGAAGCGCACCGGACAGATACGCAGTATTTT
CASSEAHRTDTQYF
>-|TRBJ2-3|TRBV29-1|few
TGCAGCGTTGGCGTTTCGTCAGATACGCAGTATTTT
CSVGVSSDTQYF